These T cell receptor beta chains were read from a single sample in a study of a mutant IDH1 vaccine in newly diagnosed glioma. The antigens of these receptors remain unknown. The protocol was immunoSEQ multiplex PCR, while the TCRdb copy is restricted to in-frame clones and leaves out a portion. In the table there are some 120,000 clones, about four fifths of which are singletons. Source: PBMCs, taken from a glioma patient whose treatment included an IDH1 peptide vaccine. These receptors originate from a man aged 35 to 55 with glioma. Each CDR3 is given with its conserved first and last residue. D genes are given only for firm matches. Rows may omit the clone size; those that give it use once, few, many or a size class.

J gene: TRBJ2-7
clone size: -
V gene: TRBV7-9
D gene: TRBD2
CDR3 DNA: TGTGCCAGCAGCTTCGTCCCGCGGGGGAGCTCCTACGAGCAGTACTTC
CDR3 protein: CASSFVPRGSSYEQYF

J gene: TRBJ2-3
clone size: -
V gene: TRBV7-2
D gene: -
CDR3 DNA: TGTGCCAGCAGCCTCCCCACAGATACGCAGTATTTT
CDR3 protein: CASSLPTDTQYF

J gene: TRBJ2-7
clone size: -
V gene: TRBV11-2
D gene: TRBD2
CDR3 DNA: TGTGCCAGCAGCCCCTCTGCGCTAGCGGGGGTCTCCTACGAGCAGTACTTC
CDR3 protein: CASSPSALAGVSYEQYF

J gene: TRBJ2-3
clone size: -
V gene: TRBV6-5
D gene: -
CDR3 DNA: TGTGCCAGCAGTTTCCAAAAGATCACAGATACGCAGTATTTT
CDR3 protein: CASSFQKITDTQYF

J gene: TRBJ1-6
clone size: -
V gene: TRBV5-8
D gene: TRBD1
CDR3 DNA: TGTGCCAGCAGGCAGGGACAGAACCTTAATTCACCCCTCCACTTT
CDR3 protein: CASRQGQNLNSPLHF

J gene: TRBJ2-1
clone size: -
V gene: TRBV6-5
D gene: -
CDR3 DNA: TGTGCCAGTAGGGGGTACTACAATGAGCAGTTCTTC
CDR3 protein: CASRGYYNEQFF

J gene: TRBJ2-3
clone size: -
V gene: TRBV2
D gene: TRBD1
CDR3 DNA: TGTGCCAGCAGTGATGTCCGGGACAGGGCAAAAGATACGCAGTATTTT
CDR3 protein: CASSDVRDRAKDTQYF

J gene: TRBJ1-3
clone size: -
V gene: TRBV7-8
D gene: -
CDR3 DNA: TGTGCCAGCAAATTTGGGAGGGCTCTCTCTGGAAACACCATATATTTT
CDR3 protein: CASKFGRALSGNTIYF

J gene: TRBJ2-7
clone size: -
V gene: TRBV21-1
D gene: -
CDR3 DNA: TGTGCCAGCAGCAAAGCTCGGGACAGGGTTTACGAGCAGTACTTC
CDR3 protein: CASSKARDRVYEQYF

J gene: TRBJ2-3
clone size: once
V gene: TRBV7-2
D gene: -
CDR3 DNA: TGTGCCAGCAGCTTATTACCGGGGGCAGCCACAGATACGCAGTATTTT
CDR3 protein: CASSLLPGAATDTQYF

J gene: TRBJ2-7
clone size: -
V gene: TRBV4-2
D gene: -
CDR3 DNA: TGTGCCAGCAGCCAAGATTTATACGAGCAGTACTTC
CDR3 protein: CASSQDLYEQYF

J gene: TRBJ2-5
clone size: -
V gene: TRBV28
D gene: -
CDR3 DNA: TGTGCCAGCAGTAACCAGTGGCAGGGGACCCAGTACTTC
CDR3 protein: CASSNQWQGTQYF

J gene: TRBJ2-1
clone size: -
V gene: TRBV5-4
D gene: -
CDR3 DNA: TGTGCCAGCAGCTTGGCCGGGATAGCGGAGCAGTTCTTC
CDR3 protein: CASSLAGIAEQFF

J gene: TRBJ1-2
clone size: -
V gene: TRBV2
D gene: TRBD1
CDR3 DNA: TGTGCCAGCAGGGAGGGGACAGGGTTTGGCTACACCTTC
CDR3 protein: CASREGTGFGYTF

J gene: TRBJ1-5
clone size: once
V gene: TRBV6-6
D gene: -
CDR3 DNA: TGTGCCAGCAGCCCTCGCCAGGGGAGGGGGCCCCAGCATTTT
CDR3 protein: CASSPRQGRGPQHF

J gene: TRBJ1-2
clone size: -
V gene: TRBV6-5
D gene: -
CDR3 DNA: TGTGCCAGCAGTCGCTCCGGACAGCGGGGCTACACCTTC
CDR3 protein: CASSRSGQRGYTF

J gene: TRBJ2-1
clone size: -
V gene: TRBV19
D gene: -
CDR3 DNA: TGTGCCAGTAGCGCTATGGGACAATACGGGAATGAGCAGTTCTTC
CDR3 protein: CASSAMGQYGNEQFF

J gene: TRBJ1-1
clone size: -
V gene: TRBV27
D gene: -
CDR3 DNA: TGTGCCAGCAGTTATTATCCTCGGCTAGAAGGGACTGAAGCTTTCTTT
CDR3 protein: CASSYYPRLEGTEAFF

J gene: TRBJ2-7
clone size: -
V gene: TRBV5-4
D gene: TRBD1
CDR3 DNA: TGTGCCAGCAGCCAACCCCAGGGGGCCCACGAGCAGTACTTC
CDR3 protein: CASSQPQGAHEQYF

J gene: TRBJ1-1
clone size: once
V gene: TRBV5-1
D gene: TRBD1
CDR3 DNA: TGCGCCAGCAGCTTGGGAAGGACAGGCACTGAAGCTTTCTTT
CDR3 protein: CASSLGRTGTEAFF

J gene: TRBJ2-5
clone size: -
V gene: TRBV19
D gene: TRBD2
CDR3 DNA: TGTGCCAGTAGTGCCTTACCCCACCCTTGGACTAGCGGGGGGTCCCCATGGGAGACCCAGTACTTC
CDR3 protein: CASSALPHPWTSGGSPWETQYF

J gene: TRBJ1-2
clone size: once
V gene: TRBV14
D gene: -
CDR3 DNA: TGTGCCAGCAGCCAAGAAGTCGGGGGCTATGGCTACACCTTC
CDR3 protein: CASSQEVGGYGYTF

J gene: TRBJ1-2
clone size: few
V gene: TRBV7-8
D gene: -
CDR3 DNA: TGTGCCAGCAGCCGCGCCGGGACGGATGATGGCTACACCTTC
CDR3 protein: CASSRAGTDDGYTF

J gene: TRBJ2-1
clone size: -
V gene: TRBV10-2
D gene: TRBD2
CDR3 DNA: TGCGCCAGCAGCGCAACTAGCGGGGGGGACAATGAGCAGTTCTTC
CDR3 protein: CASSATSGGDNEQFF

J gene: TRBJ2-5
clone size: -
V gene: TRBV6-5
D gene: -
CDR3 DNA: TGTGCCAGCAGTTACGGCAGGGTGGGAGAGACCCAGTACTTC
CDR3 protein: CASSYGRVGETQYF

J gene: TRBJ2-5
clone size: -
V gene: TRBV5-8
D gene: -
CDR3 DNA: TGTGCCAGCAGCCAGCGCCACCTCCAAGAGACCCAGTACTTC
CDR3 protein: CASSQRHLQETQYF

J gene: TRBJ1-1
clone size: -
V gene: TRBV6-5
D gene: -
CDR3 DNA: TGTGCCAGCAGTTACTCGGGGGAAGGGCGGACTGAAGCTTTCTTT
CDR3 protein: CASSYSGEGRTEAFF